This T cell receptor (beta chain) was observed in a study of control samples from healthy donors and cancer patients. The data were produced by immunoSEQ multiplex PCR, yet TCRdb's version contains in-frame clones alone and is incomplete. The sample lists around 130,000 clones, around 93% occurring once. Sample: PBMCs. This clonotype was obtained from a man between 45 and 60 years old with head and neck cancer.

In DNA form, the CDR3 reads TGTGCCAGCACTATTGGGCTTCGGGAGGTTAGCACAGATACGCAGTATTTT. Its translation: CASTIGLREVSTDTQYF. The rearrangement uses TRBV7-9 and TRBJ2-3; the match to TRBD2 covers 7 bases. J was trimmed by 0 bases and V by 7 bases; bases with no gene match: 13. CDR1 and CDR2 (germline): SEHNR, FQNEAQ (reference sequence). This CDR3 is 17 amino acids long.